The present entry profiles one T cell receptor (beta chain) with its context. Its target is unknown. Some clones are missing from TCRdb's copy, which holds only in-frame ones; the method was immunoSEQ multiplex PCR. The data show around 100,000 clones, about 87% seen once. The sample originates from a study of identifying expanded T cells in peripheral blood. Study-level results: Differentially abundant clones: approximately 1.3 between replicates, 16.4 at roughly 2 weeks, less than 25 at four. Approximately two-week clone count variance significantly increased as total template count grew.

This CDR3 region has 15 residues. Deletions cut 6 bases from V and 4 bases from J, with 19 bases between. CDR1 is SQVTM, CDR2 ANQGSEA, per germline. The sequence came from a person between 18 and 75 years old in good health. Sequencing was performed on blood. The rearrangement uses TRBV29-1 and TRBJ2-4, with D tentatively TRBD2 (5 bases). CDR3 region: CSVTQQASGKNIQYF. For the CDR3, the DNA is TGCAGCGTCACCCAGCAAGCCTCGGGGAAAAACATTCAGTACTTC.